These 32 T cell receptor beta chains were sequenced from one sample in a study of blood T cell repertoires in COVID-19. This table comes from immunoSEQ multiplex PCR, and its TCRdb copy is limited to in-frame clones, with some not included. Here the sample spans 250,000 to 350,000 clones, about 86% being singletons. The sequenced material came from peripheral blood. These receptors all stem from a person aged 70 to 79 with COVID-19, enrolled during active disease.

The CDR3 DNA reads as TGTGCCAGTAGTATTTACAGCCAGAACACTGAAGCTTTCTTT. This codes for CASSIYSQNTEAFF. The rearrangement links TRBV19 to TRBJ1-1; D gene ambiguous. The germline gives CDR1 LNHDA, CDR2 SQIVND (reference sequence). Trimming cost V 3 bases and J 1 base, with 9 bases left between them. This CDR3 is built from 14 residues.

CDR3 nucleotide sequence: TGTGCCAGCAGTTACGCCTTGTCAGTCGATAGCAATCAGCCCCAGCATTTT. This encodes CASSYALSVDSNQPQHF. This sequence joins TRBV6-2 or TRBV6-3 and TRBJ1-5; no clear D gene. Trimming took off 2 bases at V and 0 bases at J, with 14 bases between the two ends. CDR1 and CDR2 from the germline V gene are MNHEY and SVGEGT. The CDR3 covers 17 residues.

This sequence joins TRBV10-3 and TRBJ1-5, with D possibly being TRBD1 (5 bases). The CDR3 is made up of 13 amino acids. Trimming removed 2 bases at V and 4 bases at J, with 6 bases between. Germline V gives CDR1 ENHRY, CDR2 SYGVKD. CDR3 nucleotides: TGTGCCATCAGTGAGGACAGAAATCAGCCCCAGCATTTT. This translates into CAISEDRNQPQHF.

The gene calls are TRBV6-5 and TRBJ2-2; TRBD1 aligns across 10 bases. This CDR3 has 15 residues. The germline CDR1 and CDR2 sequences are MNHEY and SVGAGI. The V gene end was trimmed by 4 bases and the J gene end by 2 bases; junction bases not matched to a gene: 1. This CDR3 reads CASSWTGGNTGELFF. The DNA for the CDR3 is TGTGCCAGCAGTTGGACAGGGGGAAACACCGGGGAGCTGTTTTTT.

This chain links TRBV3-1 (or the pseudogene TRBV3-2) with TRBJ2-7; D unresolved. The germline V gene encodes CDR1 LGHDT and CDR2 YNNKEL (reference sequence). The CDR3 is 13 amino acids. Trimming shortened V by 4 bases and J by 4 bases, and 11 bases separated the two germline ends. The CDR3 loop is CASSPRSPYEQYF. The CDR3 DNA follows: TGTGCCAGCAGCCCCCGGTCGCCGTACGAGCAGTACTTC.

The V call is TRBV28, the J call TRBJ1-2; TRBD1 agrees at 11 bases. Looked up from germline, CDR1 is MDHEN and CDR2 is SYDVKM. With V trimmed by 5 bases and J by 8 bases, 16 bases remained unmatched. This CDR3 spans 17 amino acids. The chain's CDR3 is CASSPTTPGQGAVGYTF. Written as DNA, the CDR3 is TGTGCCAGCAGTCCTACAACGCCCGGACAGGGGGCGGTAGGCTACACCTTC.

The chain has TRBV28 and TRBJ1-2, with D unresolved. The CDR3 extends over 11 amino acids. V lost 10 bases and J lost 5, with 11 bases in between. Germline V gene data show CDR1 as MDHEN and CDR2 as SYDVKM. Written as DNA, the CDR3 is TGTGCCATCGCGGTTGGATATGGCTACACCTTC. Its translation is CAIAVGYGYTF.

The count of this clone is one. The V and J genes are TRBV28 and TRBJ1-2, with D hard to call. V lost 4 bases to trimming and J lost 6 bases, with 6 bases between them. Germline-derived CDR1 and CDR2 are MDHEN and SYDVKM. The CDR3 has 11 residues. As DNA, the CDR3 is TGTGCCAGCAGTTATTTTAATGGCTACACCTTC. This sequence encodes CASSYFNGYTF.

The table lists this clone with a few counts. Here the CDR3 reads CATSRGRGGFNEQFF. DNA for the CDR3: TGTGCCACCAGCAGAGGGAGGGGGGGATTCAATGAGCAGTTCTTC. The chain employs TRBV15 and TRBJ2-1; tentative D call: TRBD2 (7 bases). Germline values: CDR1 LNHNV, CDR2 YYDKDF (reference sequence). This CDR3 region has 15 residues. V dropped 1 base and J dropped 6 bases, with 13 bases sitting between them.

The J gene is TRBJ2-1, the V gene TRBV7-3; 11 positions match TRBD2. Germline V gene lookup returns CDR1 SGHTA and CDR2 FQGTGA. V gave up 5 bases and J gave up 6 bases; unmatched junction bases: 9. This CDR3 spans 16 amino acids. CDR3 DNA sequence: TGTGCCAGCAGCCCCTTTAGCGGGGGGGCAGGCAATGAGCAGTTCTTC. It specifies CASSPFSGGAGNEQFF. The full variable domain, completed using reference TRBV7-3 and TRBJ2-1, is GAGVSQTPSNKVTEKGKYVELRCDPISGHTALYWYRQSLGQGPEFLIYFQGTGAADDSGLPNDRFFAVRPEGSVSTLKIQRTERGDSAVYLCASSPFSGGAGNEQFFGPGTRLTVL.

CDR3 protein: CASTPTATSYEQYF. As DNA, the CDR3 is TGTGCCAGCACCCCGACAGCAACCTCCTACGAGCAGTACTTC. The chain carries TRBV6-5 and TRBJ2-7; possible D gene TRBD1, 5 bases. Trimming took 7 bases from V and 0 from J, leaving 13 bases between them. Germline lookup yields CDR1 MNHEY and CDR2 SVGAGI. This CDR3 region has 14 residues.

This chain joins TRBV6-4 and TRBJ1-1, with D unclear. CDR1 is MRHNA, CDR2 SNTAGT, per germline. The V end lost 6 bases, the J end lost 0 bases, and 8 bases lay between the germline ends. CDR3 length equals 13 residues. DNA for the CDR3: TGTGCCAGCAGCCTACGGTTGAACACTGAAGCTTTCTTT. Protein: CASSLRLNTEAFF.

The chain is built from TRBV9 and TRBJ1-6, with D unresolved. The ends were cut back, 1 base at V and 10 bases at J, with 12 bases in the middle. Germline values: CDR1 SGDLS, CDR2 YYNGEE. The CDR3 sequence is 14 residues long. The CDR3 DNA reads TGTGCCAGCAGCGTATCGGGAGAGGGATCACCCCTCCACTTT. Translating it yields CASSVSGEGSPLHF.

This clone was seen a few times. The gene calls are TRBV24-1 and TRBJ1-6; D gene unclear. Trimming stripped 5 bases from V and 9 bases from J, with 13 bases between. This CDR3 spans 14 amino acids. From germline, CDR1 is KGHDR and CDR2 SFDVKD. CDR3 nucleotide sequence: TGTGCCACCAGTGCTAATCCCCCGGGTTCACCCCTCCACTTT. It is translated as CATSANPPGSPLHF.

This chain uses TRBV10-3 with TRBJ2-3; maybe TRBD2 (7 bases). Germline CDR1 reads ENHRY; CDR2 reads SYGVKD. The CDR3 totals 15 residues. Deletions cut 8 bases from V and 2 bases from J, with 17 bases between. The CDR3 DNA follows: TGTGCCATCGGGGTGACGGGGGGCCCCACAGATACGCAGTATTTT. Protein product: CAIGVTGGPTDTQYF.

The V call is TRBV18, the J call TRBJ1-4; 8 bases fit TRBD1. CDR3 size: 14 residues. CDR1 and CDR2 (germline): KGHSH, LQKENI. Unmatched junction bases numbered 6, after V lost 6 bases and J lost 6 bases. CDR3 protein: CASSQDRGDEKLFF. The DNA of the CDR3 is TGTGCCAGCTCTCAAGACAGGGGCGATGAAAAACTGTTTTTT.

V and J are TRBV25-1 and TRBJ1-1; TRBD1 matches at 9 bases. CDR1 and CDR2 (germline): MGHDK, SYGVNS. This CDR3 is 15 amino acids long. V shed 8 bases, J shed 3 bases, and the junction held 10 bases outside the gene matches. CDR3 in amino acids: CASSQGAGWDTEAFF. CDR3 nucleotide sequence: TGTGCCAGCTCACAGGGGGCGGGCTGGGACACTGAAGCTTTCTTT.

The chain employs TRBV28 and TRBJ2-7; 8 bases are shared with TRBD1. The trim removed 5 bases at V and 3 bases at J, leaving 6 bases unmatched. The CDR3 length is 14 residues. From germline, CDR1 is MDHEN and CDR2 SYDVKM. The CDR3 coding sequence is TGTGCCAGCAGTCCCACAGGGGGTATCTACGAGCAGTACTTC. Amino acid sequence: CASSPTGGIYEQYF. Together with reference TRBV28 and TRBJ2-7, the CDR3 gives the full variable domain: DVKVTQSSRYLVKRTGEKVFLECVQDMDHENMFWYRQDPGLGLRLIYFSYDVKMKEKGDIPEGYSVSREKKERFSLILESASTNQTSMYLCASSPTGGIYEQYFGPGTRLTVT.

The chain links TRBV14 to TRBJ2-1, with a weak D call TRBD2 (5 bases). V was shortened by 3 bases and J by 0 bases, with 9 bases between the two germline ends. Germline CDR1 reads SGHDN; CDR2 reads FVKESK. The length of the CDR3 is 15 residues. The CDR3 protein is CASSHTSISYNEQFF. The CDR3 nucleotides are TGTGCCAGCAGCCATACTAGTATCTCCTACAATGAGCAGTTCTTC.

The J gene is TRBJ1-6, the V gene TRBV25-1; a possible D gene is TRBD1 (5 bases). The CDR3 extends over 14 amino acids. Trimming took off 4 bases at V and 7 bases at J, with 11 bases between the two ends. Germline V gene lookup returns CDR1 MGHDK and CDR2 SYGVNS. The CDR3 DNA reads TGTGCCAGCAGTGCCTCAGGGAGGAATTCACCCCTCCACTTT. Its protein is CASSASGRNSPLHF.

The rearrangement joins TRBV7-2 to TRBJ2-5; D uncertain. In germline, CDR1 is SGHTA, CDR2 FQGNSA. The CDR3 contains 13 residues. V shed 5 bases and J shed 1 base, with 8 bases lying between them. This CDR3 is CASSPLLQETQYF. The DNA for the CDR3 is TGTGCCAGCAGCCCCCTCCTCCAAGAGACCCAGTACTTC.

The chain joins TRBV7-2 to TRBJ2-3; 11 nucleotides agree with TRBD2. Germline CDR1 reads SGHTA; CDR2 reads FQGNSA. CDR3 size: 16 residues. Losses at the gene ends were 2 bases for V and 6 bases for J; bases not matched to a gene: 7. The CDR3, as DNA: TGTGCCAGCAGCTTAAGTTCTACTAGCGGGGGTGATACGCAGTATTTT. It is translated as CASSLSSTSGGDTQYF.

The rearrangement joins TRBV2 to TRBJ1-1; D remains ambiguous. Germline CDR1 reads SNHLY; CDR2 reads FYNNEI. Trimming removed 4 bases from V and 7 bases from J, with 10 bases in between. The CDR3 covers 12 residues. The CDR3 DNA reads TGTGCCAGCAGTGGGGGAGGTAATGAAGCTTTCTTT. Its protein product is CASSGGGNEAFF.

The chain couples TRBV6-1 to TRBJ2-7, with 8 nucleotides matching TRBD1. The CDR3 sequence is 16 residues long. Germline V gene lookup returns CDR1 MNHNS and CDR2 SASEGT. The junction had 9 bases not matched to a gene; V was cut back by 0 bases and J by 5 bases. The CDR3 reads CASSEAVGQGSDEQYF. CDR3 in DNA: TGTGCCAGCAGTGAAGCGGTCGGACAGGGCTCGGACGAGCAGTACTTC.

This clone was detected a few times. At one end the junction does not follow the germline gene, possibly because of a read error. V usage is TRBV30 and J usage is TRBJ2-7; 7 bases fit TRBD2. The germline CDR1 and CDR2 sequences are GTSNPN and SVGIG (reference sequence). The CDR3 spans 12 residues. CDR3 sequence: CGLGGNSYEQYF. The CDR3 coding sequence is TGCGGACTAGGCGGGAACTCCTACGAGCAGTACTTC.

The genes are TRBV9 and TRBJ1-4; TRBD1 matches 10 bases. With V trimmed by 0 bases and J by 8 bases, 1 base remained unmatched. CDR3 length: 14 residues. Germline-derived CDR1 and CDR2 are SGDLS and YYNGEE. The CDR3 nucleotides are TGTGCCAGCAGCGTAGGGGGACAGGGGGAAAAACTGTTTTTT. It specifies CASSVGGQGEKLFF.

The chain has TRBV24-1 and TRBJ2-2; a weak D match, TRBD2 (5 bases). The CDR3 totals 14 residues. The V gene lost 1 base and the J gene lost 6 bases, with 8 bases spanning the gap. CDR1 KGHDR and CDR2 SFDVKD come from the germline V gene. The CDR3 here is CATSDFWESGELFF. Here the CDR3 DNA reads TGTGCCACCAGTGATTTCTGGGAGTCCGGGGAGCTGTTTTTT.

This clone was observed a single time. The V call is TRBV28, the J call TRBJ2-7; D is ambiguous. With 4 bases removed from V and 3 bases from J, the gap between germline ends came to 16 bases. This CDR3 comprises 15 residues. Germline loops: CDR1 MDHEN, CDR2 SYDVKM. CDR3 DNA sequence: TGTGCCAGCAGTTCATGGACCCCTTCGGGCTACGAGCAGTACTTC. Its translation is CASSSWTPSGYEQYF.

V is TRBV28 and J is TRBJ1-1, with TRBD1 as a possible D gene (6 bases). The CDR3 has 14 amino acids. Germline loops: CDR1 MDHEN, CDR2 SYDVKM. V dropped 3 bases and J dropped 1 base, with 9 bases sitting between them. CDR3 DNA: TGTGCCAGCAGTTTTGGGGGCACGAACACTGAAGCTTTCTTT. It encodes CASSFGGTNTEAFF.

The CDR3 spells CASSLSPWTGTNEQYF. The CDR3 DNA reads TGTGCCAGCAGTTTATCGCCCTGGACGGGAACCAACGAGCAGTACTTC. V gene TRBV27 combines with J gene TRBJ2-7; D is possibly TRBD2 (5 bases). The germline CDR1 and CDR2 sequences are MNHEY and SMNVEV (reference sequence). CDR3 size: 16 residues. The V end was cut by 0 bases, the J end by 5 bases, with 17 bases between.

This clone was found a few times. V usage is TRBV11-2 and J usage is TRBJ2-5, with TRBD1 matching over 8 bases. V gave up 7 bases and J gave up 7 bases; unmatched junction bases: 11. The germline gives CDR1 SGHAT, CDR2 FQNNGV. The CDR3 runs to 14 residues. The chain's CDR3 is CASNFRGQGATQYF. CDR3 nucleotides: TGTGCCAGCAACTTCCGGGGGCAGGGGGCGACCCAGTACTTC.

V usage is TRBV5-1 and J usage is TRBJ2-2; 10 bases are shared with TRBD2. CDR3 length: 20 residues. The trim removed 2 bases at V and 5 bases at J, leaving 18 bases unmatched. The germline V gene encodes CDR1 SGHRS and CDR2 YFSETQ. CDR3 loop: CASSFVSSGRRQIETGELFF. CDR3 DNA sequence: TGCGCCAGCAGCTTCGTTTCTAGCGGGAGACGGCAAATAGAGACCGGGGAGCTGTTTTTT.